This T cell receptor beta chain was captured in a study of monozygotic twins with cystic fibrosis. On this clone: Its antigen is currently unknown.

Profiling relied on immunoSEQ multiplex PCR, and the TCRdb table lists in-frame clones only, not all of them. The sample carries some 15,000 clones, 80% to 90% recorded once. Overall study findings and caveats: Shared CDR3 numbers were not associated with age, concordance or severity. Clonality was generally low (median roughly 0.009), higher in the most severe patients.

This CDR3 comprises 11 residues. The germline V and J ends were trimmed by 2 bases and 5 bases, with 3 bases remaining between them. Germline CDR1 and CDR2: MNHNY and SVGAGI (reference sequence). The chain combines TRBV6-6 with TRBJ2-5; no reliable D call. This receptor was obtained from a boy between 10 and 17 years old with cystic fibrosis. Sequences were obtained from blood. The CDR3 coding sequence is TGTGCCAGCAGTTACGCGGAGACCCAGTACTTC. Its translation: CASSYAETQYF.